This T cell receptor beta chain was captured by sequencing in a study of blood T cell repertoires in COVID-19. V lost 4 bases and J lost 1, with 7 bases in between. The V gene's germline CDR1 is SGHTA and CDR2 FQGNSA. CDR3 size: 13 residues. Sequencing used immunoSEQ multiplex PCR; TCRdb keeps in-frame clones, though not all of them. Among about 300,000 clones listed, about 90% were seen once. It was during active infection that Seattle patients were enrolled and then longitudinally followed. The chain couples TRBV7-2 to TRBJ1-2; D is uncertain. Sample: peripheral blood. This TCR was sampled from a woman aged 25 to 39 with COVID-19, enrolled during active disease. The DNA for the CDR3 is TGTGCCAGCAGCTCCCCTAATAACTATGGCTACACCTTC. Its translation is CASSSPNNYGYTF.